This T cell receptor (beta chain) was profiled in a study of Ad26.COV2.S vaccination and SARS-CoV-2 variants. As for treatment: around 19 received Ad26.COV2.S at low or high dose, single or two shots; five or six received placebo; per-sample allocation not given. Sampling occurred on day 63 after the first vaccine or placebo injection. CDR1 is MNHEY and CDR2 is SVGEGT in the germline V gene. Trimming took 2 bases from V and 0 from J; bases not matched to a gene: 10. This CDR3 is built from 18 residues. Sequencing was performed with immunoSEQ multiplex PCR; in TCRdb, only in-frame clones are kept and a portion is missing. The repertoire consists of approximately 300,000 clones, with more than 70% occurring once and the leading ten covering 1.9%.

This receptor was taken from a person between 18 and 59 years old who received the Ad26.COV2.S COVID-19 vaccine or a placebo. Sequenced material: peripheral blood, taken in a trial of Ad26.COV2.S vaccine versus placebo. The chain joins TRBV6-2 or TRBV6-3 to TRBJ2-3; 8 nucleotides line up with TRBD1. In DNA, the CDR3 is TGTGCCAGCAGTTACCCTTATACAGGGGGAGGTAGCACAGATACGCAGTATTTT. It encodes CASSYPYTGGGSTDTQYF.